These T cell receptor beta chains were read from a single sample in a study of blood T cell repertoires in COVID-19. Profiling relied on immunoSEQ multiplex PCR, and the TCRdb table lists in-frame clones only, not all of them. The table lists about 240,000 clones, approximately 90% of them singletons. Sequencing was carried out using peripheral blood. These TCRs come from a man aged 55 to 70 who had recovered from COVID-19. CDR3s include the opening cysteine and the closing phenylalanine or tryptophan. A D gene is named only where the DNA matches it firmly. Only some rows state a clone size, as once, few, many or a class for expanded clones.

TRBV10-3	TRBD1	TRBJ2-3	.	CAISVGDRATDTQYF	TGTGCCATCAGTGTAGGGGACAGGGCCACAGATACGCAGTATTTT
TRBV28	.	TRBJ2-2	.	CASSQSTGELFF	TGTGCCAGCAGTCAATCCACCGGGGAGCTGTTTTTT
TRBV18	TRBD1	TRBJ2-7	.	CASSPQGPIPGGQYF	TGTGCCAGCTCACCGCAGGGGCCCATTCCAGGGGGGCAGTACTTC
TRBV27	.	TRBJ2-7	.	CASSFDCRFEQYF	TGTGCCAGCAGTTTCGACTGCCGTTTCGAGCAGTACTTC
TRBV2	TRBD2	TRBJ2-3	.	CARTRDYPGTDTQYF	TGTGCCAGGACCCGGGACTACCCAGGCACAGATACGCAGTATTTT
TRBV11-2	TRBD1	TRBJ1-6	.	CASSKTGEGSPLHF	TGTGCCAGCAGCAAAACAGGGGAAGGTTCACCCCTCCACTTT
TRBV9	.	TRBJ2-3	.	CASSVGLGAGTDTQYF	TGTGCCAGCAGCGTAGGATTAGGGGCAGGCACAGATACGCAGTATTTT
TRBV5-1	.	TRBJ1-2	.	CASSPLGFLGYTF	TGCGCCAGCAGCCCCCTCGGTTTCCTGGGCTACACCTTC
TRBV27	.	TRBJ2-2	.	CASSFQYRANTGELFF	TGTGCCAGCAGTTTTCAGTACAGGGCGAACACCGGGGAGCTGTTTTTT
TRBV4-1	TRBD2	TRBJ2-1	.	CASSQDLSGGANEQFF	TGCGCCAGCAGCCAAGATCTCAGCGGGGGGGCCAATGAGCAGTTCTTC
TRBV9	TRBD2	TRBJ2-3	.	CASSPGIGSGASDTQYF	TGTGCCAGCAGCCCAGGTATCGGTAGCGGGGCCTCAGATACGCAGTATTTT
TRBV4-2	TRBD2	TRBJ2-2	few	CASRPSLAAGAGELFF	TGTGCCAGCAGACCAAGTCTAGCCGCGGGGGCCGGGGAGCTGTTTTTT
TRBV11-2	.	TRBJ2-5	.	CASSRQGMTETETQYF	TGTGCCAGCAGCCGCCAGGGGATGACAGAGACAGAGACCCAGTACTTC
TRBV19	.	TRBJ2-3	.	CASSIRVYASTDTQYF	TGTGCCAGTAGTATTCGGGTATACGCAAGCACAGATACGCAGTATTTT
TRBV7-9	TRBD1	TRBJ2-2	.	CASSRPGTGSGPTGELFF	TGTGCCAGCAGCCGTCCCGGGACAGGGTCGGGTCCTACCGGGGAGCTGTTTTTT
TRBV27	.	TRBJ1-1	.	CASRVARNMNTEAFF	TGTGCCAGCAGAGTGGCTCGAAATATGAACACTGAAGCTTTCTTT
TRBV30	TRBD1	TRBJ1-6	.	CAWQGGTSPLHF	TGTGCCTGGCAAGGGGGCACATCACCCCTCCACTTT
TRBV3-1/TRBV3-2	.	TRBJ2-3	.	CASSHQKQDTQYF	TGTGCCAGCAGCCACCAAAAACAGGATACGCAGTATTTT
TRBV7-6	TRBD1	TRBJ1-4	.	CASSKQGASNEKLFF	TGTGCCAGCAGCAAGCAGGGGGCATCTAATGAAAAACTGTTTTTT
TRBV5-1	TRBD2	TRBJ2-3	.	CASSYSGGYTDTQYF	TGCGCCAGCAGCTATAGCGGGGGGTACACAGATACGCAGTATTTT
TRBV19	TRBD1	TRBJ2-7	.	CASNRGGTGGHEQYF	TGTGCCAGTAATCGAGGAGGGACAGGGGGCCACGAGCAGTACTTC
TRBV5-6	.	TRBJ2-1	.	CASSSGFSAEQFF	TGTGCCAGCAGCTCAGGGTTTTCGGCTGAGCAGTTCTTC
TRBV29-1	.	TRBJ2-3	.	CSVQEGHTDTQYF	TGCAGCGTGCAAGAGGGCCACACAGATACGCAGTATTTT
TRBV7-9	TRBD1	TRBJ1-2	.	CASSTEGTGDGYTF	TGTGCCAGCAGCACAGAAGGGACAGGGGATGGCTACACCTTC
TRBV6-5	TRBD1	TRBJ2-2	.	CASGTGMGYGELFF	TGTGCCAGCGGGACAGGGATGGGGTACGGGGAGCTGTTTTTT
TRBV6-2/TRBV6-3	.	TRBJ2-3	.	CASSSIPEPGGYADTQYF	TGTGCCAGCAGTTCCATCCCCGAGCCGGGGGGCTACGCAGATACGCAGTATTTT
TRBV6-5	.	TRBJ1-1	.	CASRPRSPLNTEAFF	TGTGCCAGCAGGCCGAGATCCCCGTTGAACACTGAAGCTTTCTTT
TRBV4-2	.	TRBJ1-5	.	CASSQDSYQPQHF	TGTGCCAGCAGCCAAGATAGCTATCAGCCCCAGCATTTT
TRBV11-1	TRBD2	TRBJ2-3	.	CASSQRLAGGSDTQYF	TGTGCCAGCAGCCAAAGACTAGCGGGGGGGTCAGATACGCAGTATTTT
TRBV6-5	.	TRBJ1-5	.	CASSYGGLGNQPQHF	TGTGCCAGCAGTTACGGGGGACTGGGCAATCAGCCCCAGCATTTT
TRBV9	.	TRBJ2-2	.	CASSSSPAAGELFF	TGTGCCAGCAGCTCTAGTCCCGCCGCCGGGGAGCTGTTTTTT
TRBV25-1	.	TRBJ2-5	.	CASSEYIGETQYF	TGTGCCAGCAGTGAATACATCGGGGAGACCCAGTACTTC
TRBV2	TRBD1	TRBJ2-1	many	CASRPRDSPYNEQFF	TGTGCCAGCCGGCCACGGGACAGTCCCTACAATGAGCAGTTCTTC
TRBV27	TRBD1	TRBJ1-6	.	CASSPTGLNSPLHF	TGTGCCAGCAGTCCGACAGGGCTTAATTCACCCCTCCACTTT
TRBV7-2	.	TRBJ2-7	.	CASSSLPEQYF	TGTGCCAGCAGCTCCCTCCCCGAGCAGTACTTC
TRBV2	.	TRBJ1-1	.	CASSWGPNTEAFF	TGTGCCAGCAGCTGGGGCCCGAACACTGAAGCTTTCTTT
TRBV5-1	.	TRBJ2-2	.	CASSPETGELFF	TGCGCCAGCAGCCCTGAGACCGGGGAGCTGTTTTTT
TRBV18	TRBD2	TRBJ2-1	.	CASSPTSGGANEQFF	TGTGCCAGCTCTCCGACTAGCGGGGGGGCCAATGAGCAGTTCTTC
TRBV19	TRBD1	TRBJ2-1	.	CASSMGRGLGYNEQFF	TGTGCCAGTAGTATGGGCAGGGGGCTAGGCTACAATGAGCAGTTCTTC
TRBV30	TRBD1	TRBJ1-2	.	CACTWTGGGYTF	TGTGCCTGTACCTGGACAGGGGGAGGCTACACCTTC
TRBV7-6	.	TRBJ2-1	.	CASSWRVSSYNEQFF	TGTGCCAGCAGCTGGCGGGTGAGCTCCTACAATGAGCAGTTCTTC
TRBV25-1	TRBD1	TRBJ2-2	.	CASTNFGTGSTGELFF	TGTGCCAGCACCAACTTCGGGACAGGGAGTACCGGGGAGCTGTTTTTT
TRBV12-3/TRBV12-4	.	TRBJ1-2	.	CASSFLHGYTF	TGTGCCAGCAGTTTCCTTCATGGCTACACCTTC
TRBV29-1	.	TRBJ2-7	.	CSVEDWTKRGEQYF	TGCAGCGTTGAAGATTGGACTAAACGGGGCGAGCAGTACTTC
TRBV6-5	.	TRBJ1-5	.	CASSYGGRGGNQPQHF	TGTGCCAGCAGTTACGGTGGGAGGGGAGGCAATCAGCCCCAGCATTTT
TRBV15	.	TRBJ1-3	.	CATSREDRPYSGNTIYF	TGTGCCACCAGCAGAGAAGACAGGCCTTACTCTGGAAACACCATATATTTT